This T cell receptor beta chain is drawn from a study of blood T cell repertoires in COVID-19. In germline, CDR1 is SGHDT, CDR2 YYEEEE. The V end lost 0 bases, the J end lost 8 bases, and 11 bases lay between the germline ends. This CDR3 contains 13 residues. TCRdb's table, derived via immunoSEQ multiplex PCR, lists solely in-frame clones and lacks some. The sample has about 110,000 clones, 80% to 85% seen once; the top ten hold approximately 7.9%. This rearrangement joins TRBV5-6 to TRBJ1-1; D gene uncertain. Sequencing input: peripheral blood. The source is a man aged 65-85 years with acute or convalescent COVID-19. CDR3 sequence reads: CASSLAVANEAFF. The CDR3 nucleotides are TGTGCCAGCAGCTTGGCCGTGGCAAACGAAGCTTTCTTT.